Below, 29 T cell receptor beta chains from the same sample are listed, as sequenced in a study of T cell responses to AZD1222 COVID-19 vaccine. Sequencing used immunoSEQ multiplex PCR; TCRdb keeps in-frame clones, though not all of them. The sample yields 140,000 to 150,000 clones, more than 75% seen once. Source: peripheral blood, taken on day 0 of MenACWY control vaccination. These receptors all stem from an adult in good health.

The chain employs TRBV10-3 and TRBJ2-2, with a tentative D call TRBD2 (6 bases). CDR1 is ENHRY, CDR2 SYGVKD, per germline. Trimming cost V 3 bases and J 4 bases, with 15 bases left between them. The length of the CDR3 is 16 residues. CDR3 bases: TGTGCCATCAGTGATGAAGTTAGGAGGGCCACCGGGGAGCTGTTTTTT. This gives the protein CAISDEVRRATGELFF.

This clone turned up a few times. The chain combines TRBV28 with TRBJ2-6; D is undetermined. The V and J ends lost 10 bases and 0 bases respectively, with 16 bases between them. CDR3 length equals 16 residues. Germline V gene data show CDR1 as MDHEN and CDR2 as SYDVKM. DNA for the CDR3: TGTGCCACCGAAGGGCCGACCGTCTCTGGGGCCAACGTCCTGACTTTC. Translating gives CATEGPTVSGANVLTF.

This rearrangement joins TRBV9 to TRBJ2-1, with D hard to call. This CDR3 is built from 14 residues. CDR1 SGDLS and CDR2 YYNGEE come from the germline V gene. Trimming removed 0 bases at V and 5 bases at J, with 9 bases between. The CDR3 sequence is CASSVGSTHNEQFF. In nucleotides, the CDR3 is TGTGCCAGCAGCGTAGGCTCCACCCACAATGAGCAGTTCTTC.

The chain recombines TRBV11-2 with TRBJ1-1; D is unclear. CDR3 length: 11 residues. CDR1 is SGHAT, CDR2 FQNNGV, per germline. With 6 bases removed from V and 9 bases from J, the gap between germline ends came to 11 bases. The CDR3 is CASRETAKAFF. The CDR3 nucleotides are TGTGCCAGCAGAGAAACAGCAAAAGCTTTCTTT. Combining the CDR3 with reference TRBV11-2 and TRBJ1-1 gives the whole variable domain EAGVAQSPRYKIIEKRQSVAFWCNPISGHATLYWYQQILGQGPKLLIQFQNNGVVDDSQLPKDRFSAERLKGVDSTLKIQPAKLEDSAVYLCASRETAKAFFGQGTRLTVV.

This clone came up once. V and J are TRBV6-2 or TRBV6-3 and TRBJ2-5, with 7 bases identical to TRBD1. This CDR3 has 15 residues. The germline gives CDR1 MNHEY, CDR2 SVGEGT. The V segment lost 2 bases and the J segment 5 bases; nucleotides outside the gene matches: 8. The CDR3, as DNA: TGTGCCAGCAGTTACCTCGGTACAGGGGTCGAGACCCAGTACTTC. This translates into CASSYLGTGVETQYF.

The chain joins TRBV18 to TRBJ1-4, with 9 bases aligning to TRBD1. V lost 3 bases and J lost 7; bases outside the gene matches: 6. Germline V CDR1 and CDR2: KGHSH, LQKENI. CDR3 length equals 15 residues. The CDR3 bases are TGTGCCAGCTCACCTCTCGGACAGGGGTCTGAAAAACTGTTTTTT. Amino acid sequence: CASSPLGQGSEKLFF.

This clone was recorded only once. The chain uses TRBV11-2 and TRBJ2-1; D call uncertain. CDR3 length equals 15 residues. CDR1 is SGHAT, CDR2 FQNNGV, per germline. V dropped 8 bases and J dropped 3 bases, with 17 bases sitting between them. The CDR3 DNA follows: TGTGCCAGCGTCGCAAACTTTGGGGACTACAATGAGCAGTTCTTC. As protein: CASVANFGDYNEQFF.

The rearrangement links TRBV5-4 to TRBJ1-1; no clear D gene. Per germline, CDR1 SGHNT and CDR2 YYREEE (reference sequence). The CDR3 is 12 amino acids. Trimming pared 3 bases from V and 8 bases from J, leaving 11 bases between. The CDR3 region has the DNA TGTGCCAGCAGCTATGACACCTTAGAAGCTTTCTTT. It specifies CASSYDTLEAFF.

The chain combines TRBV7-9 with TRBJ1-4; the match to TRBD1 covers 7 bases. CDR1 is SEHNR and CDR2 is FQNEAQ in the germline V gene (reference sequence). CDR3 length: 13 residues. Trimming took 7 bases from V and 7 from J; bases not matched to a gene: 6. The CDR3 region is CASTGGRSEKLFF. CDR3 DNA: TGTGCCAGCACAGGGGGAAGGAGTGAAAAACTGTTTTTT.

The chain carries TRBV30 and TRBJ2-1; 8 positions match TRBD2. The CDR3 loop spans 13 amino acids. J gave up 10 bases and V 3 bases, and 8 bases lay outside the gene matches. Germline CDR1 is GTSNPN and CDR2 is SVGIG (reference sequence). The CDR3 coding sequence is TGTGCCTGGAGCCCACTTAGCGGGGAGGAGCAGTTCTTC. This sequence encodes CAWSPLSGEEQFF.

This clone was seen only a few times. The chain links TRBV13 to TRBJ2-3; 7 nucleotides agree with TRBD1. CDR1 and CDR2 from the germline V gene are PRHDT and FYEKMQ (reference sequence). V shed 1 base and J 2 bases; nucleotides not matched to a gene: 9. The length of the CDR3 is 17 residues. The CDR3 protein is CASSLVGLTGTTDTQYF. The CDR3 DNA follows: TGTGCCAGCAGCTTAGTGGGCCTGACAGGGACCACAGATACGCAGTATTTT.

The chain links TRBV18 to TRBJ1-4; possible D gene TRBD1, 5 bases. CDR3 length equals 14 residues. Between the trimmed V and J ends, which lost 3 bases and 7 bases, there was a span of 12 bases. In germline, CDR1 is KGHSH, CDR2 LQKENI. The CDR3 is CASSPSGFGEKLFF. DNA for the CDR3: TGTGCCAGCTCACCCTCAGGGTTTGGTGAAAAACTGTTTTTT.

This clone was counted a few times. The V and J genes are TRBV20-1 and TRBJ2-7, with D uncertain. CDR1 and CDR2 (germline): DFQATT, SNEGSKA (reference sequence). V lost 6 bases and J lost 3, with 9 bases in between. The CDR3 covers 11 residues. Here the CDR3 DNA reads TGCAGTGCCGCCAGAAGCTACGAGCAGTACGTC. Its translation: CSAARSYEQYV.

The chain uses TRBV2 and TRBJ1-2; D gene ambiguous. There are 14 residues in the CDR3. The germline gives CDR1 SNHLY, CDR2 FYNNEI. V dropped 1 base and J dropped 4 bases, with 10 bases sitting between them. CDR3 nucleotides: TGTGCCAGCAGTGAAGGACGGAGGCCCTATGGCTACACCTTC. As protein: CASSEGRRPYGYTF.

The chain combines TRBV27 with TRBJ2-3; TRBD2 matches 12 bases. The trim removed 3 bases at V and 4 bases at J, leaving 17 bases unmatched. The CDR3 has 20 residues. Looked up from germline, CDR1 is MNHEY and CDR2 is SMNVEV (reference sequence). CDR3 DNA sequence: TGTGCCAGCAGTTTCTATGTTCCGGCTAGCGGGGGGGCCGGGTCAGATACGCAGTATTTT. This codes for CASSFYVPASGGAGSDTQYF.

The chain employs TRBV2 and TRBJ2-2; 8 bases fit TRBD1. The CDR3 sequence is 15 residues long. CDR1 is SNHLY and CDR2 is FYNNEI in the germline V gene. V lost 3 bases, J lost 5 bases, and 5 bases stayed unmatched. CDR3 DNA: TGTGCCAGCAGTGAGGACAGGGCGGTGACCGGGGAGCTGTTTTTT. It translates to CASSEDRAVTGELFF.

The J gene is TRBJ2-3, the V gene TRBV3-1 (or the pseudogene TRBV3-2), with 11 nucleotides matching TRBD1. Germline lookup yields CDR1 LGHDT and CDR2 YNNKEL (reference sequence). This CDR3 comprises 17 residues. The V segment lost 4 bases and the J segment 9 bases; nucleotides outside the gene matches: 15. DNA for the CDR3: TGTGCCAGCAGCCGGCATATAAGGGGACAGGGGGTCGGGACGCAGTATTTT. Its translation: CASSRHIRGQGVGTQYF.

The CDR3 protein is CASSLVAQLNSPLHF. Written as DNA, the CDR3 is TGTGCCAGCAGCTTAGTTGCGCAGCTAAATTCACCCCTCCACTTT. The chain is built from TRBV7-2 and TRBJ1-6; no definite D call. V gave up 1 base and J gave up 7 bases, with 11 bases separating them. The CDR3 is 15 amino acids. Germline V gene data show CDR1 as SGHTA and CDR2 as FQGNSA.

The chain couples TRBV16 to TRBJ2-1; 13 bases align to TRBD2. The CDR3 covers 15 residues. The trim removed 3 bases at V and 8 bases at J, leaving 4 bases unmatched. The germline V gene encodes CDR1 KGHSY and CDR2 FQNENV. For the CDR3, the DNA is TGTGCCAGCAGCCAGGGGACTAGCGGGGTCGATGAGCAGTTCTTC. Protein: CASSQGTSGVDEQFF.

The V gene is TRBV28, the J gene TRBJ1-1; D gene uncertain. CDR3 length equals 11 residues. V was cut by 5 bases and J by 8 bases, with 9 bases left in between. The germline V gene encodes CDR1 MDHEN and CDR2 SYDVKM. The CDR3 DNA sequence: TGTGCCAGCAGTCCCAACCGGGAAGCTTTCTTT. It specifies CASSPNREAFF.

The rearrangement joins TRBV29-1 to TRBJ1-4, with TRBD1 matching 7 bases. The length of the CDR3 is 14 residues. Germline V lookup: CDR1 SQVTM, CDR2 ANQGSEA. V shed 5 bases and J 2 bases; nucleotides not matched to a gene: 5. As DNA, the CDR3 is TGCAGCGTTCTCCAAGGGGGCACTAATGAAAAACTGTTTTTT. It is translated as CSVLQGGTNEKLFF.

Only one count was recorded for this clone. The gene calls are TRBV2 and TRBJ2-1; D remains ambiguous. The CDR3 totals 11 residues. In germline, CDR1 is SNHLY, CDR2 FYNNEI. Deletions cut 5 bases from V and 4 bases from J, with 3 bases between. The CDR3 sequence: CASSIYNEQFF. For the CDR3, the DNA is TGTGCCAGCAGTATATACAATGAGCAGTTCTTC.

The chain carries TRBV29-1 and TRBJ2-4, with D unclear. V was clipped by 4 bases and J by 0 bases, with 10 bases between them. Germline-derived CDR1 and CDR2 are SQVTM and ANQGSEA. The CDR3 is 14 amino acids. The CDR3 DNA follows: TGCAGCGTTGCGTATCAACTAGCCAAAAACATTCAGTACTTC. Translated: CSVAYQLAKNIQYF.

CDR3 bases: TGTGCCAGCAGTCAGCGGGGGAACCAAGAGACCCAGTACTTC. This encodes CASSQRGNQETQYF. The V call is TRBV14, the J call TRBJ2-5; the match to TRBD2 covers 8 bases. Germline values: CDR1 SGHDN, CDR2 FVKESK. V shed 6 bases and J 0 bases; nucleotides not matched to a gene: 3. The CDR3 totals 14 residues.

CDR3 sequence: CASSWGGQGAGNTIYF. Here the CDR3 DNA reads TGTGCCAGCAGCTGGGGAGGACAGGGGGCTGGAAACACCATATATTTT. This chain joins TRBV5-5 and TRBJ1-3, with 10 bases matching TRBD1. Germline V CDR1 and CDR2: SGHKS, YYEKEE (reference sequence). Trimming took 3 bases from V and 2 from J; bases not matched to a gene: 5. There are 16 residues in the CDR3.

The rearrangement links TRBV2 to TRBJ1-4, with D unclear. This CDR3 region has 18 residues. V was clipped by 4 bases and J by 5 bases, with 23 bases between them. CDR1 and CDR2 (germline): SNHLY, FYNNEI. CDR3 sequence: CASSVKALYGPSNEKLFF. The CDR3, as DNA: TGTGCCAGCAGTGTAAAAGCTTTATACGGGCCAAGCAATGAAAAACTGTTTTTT.

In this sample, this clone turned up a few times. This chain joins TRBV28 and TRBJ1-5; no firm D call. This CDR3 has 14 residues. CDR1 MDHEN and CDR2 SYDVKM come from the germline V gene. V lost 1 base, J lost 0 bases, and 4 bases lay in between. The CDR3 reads CASSLSASNQPQHF. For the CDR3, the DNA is TGTGCCAGCAGTTTATCGGCTAGCAATCAGCCCCAGCATTTT.

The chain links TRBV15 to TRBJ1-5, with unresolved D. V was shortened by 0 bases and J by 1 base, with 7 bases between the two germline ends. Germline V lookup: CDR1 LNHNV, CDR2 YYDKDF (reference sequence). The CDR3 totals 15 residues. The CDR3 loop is CATSRDVTSNQPQHF. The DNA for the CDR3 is TGTGCCACCAGCAGAGATGTGACAAGCAATCAGCCCCAGCATTTT.

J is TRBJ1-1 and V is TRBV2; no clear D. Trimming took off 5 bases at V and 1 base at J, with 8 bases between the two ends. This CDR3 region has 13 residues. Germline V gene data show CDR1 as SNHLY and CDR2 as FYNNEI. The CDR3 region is CASSRDGNTEAFF. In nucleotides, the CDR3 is TGTGCCAGCAGTCGCGACGGGAACACTGAAGCTTTCTTT.